This entry concerns a single TCR beta chain. What it binds is unknown. This sample is part of a study of T cell repertoires in cytomegalovirus infection. Study outcomes and limitations: The cumulative frequency of public TCR beta families identified carriers of CMV plus the relevant HLA. The response measured ex vivo was dominated by TCR beta clonotypes (HLA-C-restricted and CMV-specific).

Germline CDR1 MDHEN, CDR2 SYDVKM. This CDR3 has 12 amino acids. Via MiXCR, TCRdb re-called the reads, giving one row per CDR3 protein. In the table there are around 570,000 distinct CDR3 sequences, approximately 40% of which are singletons. V is TRBV28 and J is TRBJ1-1; D is perhaps TRBD1 (6 bases). This TCR came from a human donor in good health (CMV status not recorded). Some clones in this sample may be carry-over from other donors' samples. The sample was cultured PBMCs, taken from culture after CMV antigen stimulation. The CDR3 DNA follows: TGTGTCTGCGGGGGCCCGGGGGCTGAAGCTTTCTTT. Translating it yields CVCGGPGAEAFF.